What follows are 20 T cell receptor beta chains derived from one specimen sequenced in a study of response to subunit inactivated influenza vaccine. TCRdb reprocessed the RT-PCR reads via MiXCR and lists one record per CDR3 protein. The sample has about 540,000 distinct CDR3 sequences, around 15% seen once. Sequences were derived from PBMCs from blood, sampled about 12 days after vaccination. The receptor set was obtained from a man between 45 and 60 years old who received an inactivated influenza vaccine.

V usage is TRBV4-1 and J usage is TRBJ1-6, with 10 bases fitting TRBD1. Germline V gene sequence: CDR1 MGHRA, CDR2 YSYEKL. The CDR3 has 16 residues. Trimming cost V 4 bases and J 10 bases; bases outside gene matches: 10. The CDR3 loop is CASSRPRTGGNSPLHF. CDR3 sequence (DNA): TGCGCCAGCAGCCGGCCACGGACAGGGGGAAACTCACCCCTCCACTTT.

This clonotype was picked up a small number of times. V gene TRBV29-1 combines with J gene TRBJ2-5, with D perhaps TRBD1 or TRBD2 (7 bases each). Germline V lookup: CDR1 SQVTM, CDR2 ANQGSEA. The ends were cut back, 6 bases at V and 1 base at J, with 24 bases in the middle. This CDR3 has 17 amino acids. CDR3 residues: CSVWGGTDRDRQETQYF. The CDR3 DNA reads TGCAGCGTGTGGGGAGGGACAGACAGGGATCGCCAAGAGACCCAGTACTTC.

The chain employs TRBV13 and TRBJ1-2; 7 nucleotides line up with TRBD1. Trimming cost V 3 bases and J 5 bases; bases outside gene matches: 6. Germline CDR1 reads PRHDT; CDR2 reads FYEKMQ (reference sequence). CDR3 length equals 14 residues. The CDR3 loop is CASSFRDSKYGYTF. DNA of the CDR3: TGTGCCAGCAGCTTCCGGGACAGCAAGTATGGCTACACCTTC.

This clonotype has only one observation. The gene calls are TRBV3-1 and TRBJ2-5; either TRBD1 or TRBD2 may fit D (6 bases each). The CDR3 is 15 amino acids. Deletions cut 5 bases from V and 5 bases from J, with 18 bases between. The germline V gene has CDR1 LGHDT and CDR2 YNNKEL (reference sequence). The CDR3 DNA reads as TGTGCCAGCAGCTCCTTTGGCGGAGGGGGGGAGACCCAGTACTTC. Translation gives CASSSFGGGGETQYF.

The chain has TRBV27 and TRBJ2-5; D is unresolved. Trimming took 1 base from V and 2 from J, leaving 5 bases between them. The CDR3 consists of 13 residues. Per germline, CDR1 MNHEY and CDR2 SMNVEV (reference sequence). CDR3 DNA sequence: TGTGCCAGCAGTTTATTTTATCAAGAGACCCAGTACTTC. It translates to CASSLFYQETQYF.

The chain is built from TRBV19 and TRBJ2-1; 11 nucleotides align to TRBD2. The CDR3 is made up of 18 amino acids. Germline CDR1 and CDR2: LNHDA and SQIVND (reference sequence). Trimming took 4 bases from V and 0 from J; bases not matched to a gene: 8. The CDR3, as DNA: TGTGCCAGTAGTACGGCTAGCGGGGGGACCGGCTCCTACAATGAGCAGTTCTTC. Amino acids: CASSTASGGTGSYNEQFF.

The chain links TRBV6-1 to TRBJ2-1; D unresolved. The CDR3 has 12 residues. Germline values: CDR1 MNHNS, CDR2 SASEGT. The V and J ends lost 7 bases and 10 bases respectively, with 14 bases between them. The CDR3, as DNA: TGTGCCAGCACCCCATACGAAGGGGAGCAGTTCTTC. Encoded protein: CASTPYEGEQFF.

To note about this clonotype: A much larger clone differs from this one at a single base, so this may be a read error. CDR3 residues: CSARANNEQFF. The DNA of the CDR3 is TGCAGTGCTAGAGCCAACAATGAGCAGTTCTTC. The chain employs TRBV20-1 and TRBJ2-1; D unresolved. This CDR3 spans 11 amino acids. Germline V gives CDR1 DFQATT, CDR2 SNEGSKA (reference sequence). The V gene lost 1 base and the J gene lost 5 bases, with 3 bases spanning the gap.

V usage is TRBV7-4 and J usage is TRBJ1-2; a weak D match, TRBD1 (6 bases). Germline CDR1 SGHVT, CDR2 SQSDAQ. The CDR3 length is 19 residues. Trimming stripped 3 bases from V and 0 bases from J, with 23 bases between. The CDR3 loop reads CASSFVPTRSGVSNYGYTF. Here the CDR3 DNA reads TGTGCCAGCAGCTTTGTCCCCACGCGCTCAGGGGTGTCTAACTATGGCTACACCTTC.

This clonotype was counted at least ten times. V usage is TRBV29-1 and J usage is TRBJ2-5; 7 nucleotides line up with TRBD1. V shed 5 bases and J 5 bases; nucleotides not matched to a gene: 8. CDR3 length: 13 amino acids. Germline CDR1 reads SQVTM; CDR2 reads ANQGSEA. The CDR3 reads CSVRTGIGETQYF. CDR3 nucleotides: TGCAGCGTTCGGACAGGAATTGGGGAGACCCAGTACTTC.

This clonotype was detected a few times. The V gene is TRBV4-2, the J gene TRBJ2-1, with TRBD1 identical over 10 bases. The J segment lost 6 bases and the V segment lost 1 base, leaving 6 bases of the junction unmatched. Germline values: CDR1 LGHNA, CDR2 YNFKEQ. The CDR3 is 16 residues long. This CDR3 reads CASSQASGQGFNEQFF. The CDR3 DNA reads TGTGCCAGCAGCCAAGCCTCGGGACAGGGGTTCAATGAGCAGTTCTTC.

V is TRBV3-1 and J is TRBJ1-2; perhaps TRBD1 as D (6 bases). CDR3 length: 14 amino acids. V shed 1 base and J shed 7 bases, with 13 bases lying between them. CDR1 LGHDT and CDR2 YNNKEL come from the germline V gene (reference sequence). Here the CDR3 reads CASSQASTGFGYTF. CDR3 DNA sequence: TGTGCCAGCAGCCAAGCTTCAACAGGGTTTGGCTACACCTTC.

This clonotype was detected only a few times. J is TRBJ1-2 and V is TRBV10-3; D is perhaps TRBD1 (6 bases). V was cut by 4 bases and J by 8 bases, with 17 bases left in between. The CDR3 length is 14 residues. Germline-derived CDR1 and CDR2 are ENHRY and SYGVKD. CDR3 nucleotide sequence: TGTGCCATCAGTGCACGAAATACAGGGTTAGGCTACACCTTC. Its translation: CAISARNTGLGYTF.

This chain joins TRBV7-2 and TRBJ2-7, with D possibly TRBD2 on 6 matching bases. Per germline, CDR1 SGHTA and CDR2 FQGNSA. CDR3 length: 15 residues. Trimming removed 5 bases from V and 2 bases from J, with 16 bases in between. For the CDR3, the DNA is TGTGCCAGCAGCCTCAACTTGGGACTGACCTACGAGCAGTACTTC. As protein: CASSLNLGLTYEQYF.

This clonotype was recorded once. V gene TRBV5-1 combines with J gene TRBJ2-7; D is perhaps TRBD1 (6 bases). V lost 0 bases and J 4 bases, leaving 11 bases between the germline ends. Looked up from germline, CDR1 is SGHRS and CDR2 is YFSETQ. The CDR3 covers 14 residues. CDR3 loop: CASSLVQGQYEQYF. CDR3 DNA sequence: TGCGCCAGCAGCTTGGTTCAGGGGCAGTACGAGCAGTACTTC.

This clonotype showed up just a few times. The chain combines TRBV5-1 with TRBJ1-2, with D maybe TRBD1 (5 bases). The CDR3 loop spans 15 amino acids. V lost 4 bases to trimming and J lost 8 bases, with 21 bases between them. The germline V gene encodes CDR1 SGHRS and CDR2 YFSETQ. CDR3 region: CASSGMTASFEGYTF. CDR3 nucleotide sequence: TGCGCCAGCAGCGGGATGACAGCTTCTTTTGAGGGCTACACCTTC. The entire variable domain, with the rest obtained from reference TRBV5-1 and TRBJ1-2, is as follows: KAGVTQTPRYLIKTRGQQVTLSCSPISGHRSVSWYQQTPGQGLQFLFEYFSETQRNKGNFPGRFSGRQFSNSRSEMNVSTLELGDSALYLCASSGMTASFEGYTFGSGTRLTVV.

This chain uses TRBV7-2 with TRBJ2-3; D unclear. This CDR3 comprises 15 residues. Germline CDR1 reads SGHTA; CDR2 reads FQGNSA. With 2 bases removed from V and 2 bases from J, the gap between germline ends came to 11 bases. The CDR3 region is CASSLRGSFTDTQYF. The CDR3 DNA reads as TGTGCCAGCAGCTTACGCGGATCTTTCACAGATACGCAGTATTTT.

The J gene is TRBJ1-6, the V gene TRBV28; D might be TRBD1 (5 bases). Germline assignment: CDR1 MDHEN and CDR2 SYDVKM. CDR3 length: 15 residues. V lost 5 bases and J 9 bases, leaving 17 bases between the germline ends. This CDR3 reads CASSTGGGFGSPLHF. In DNA, the CDR3 is TGTGCCAGCAGTACCGGGGGGGGGTTTGGTTCACCCCTCCACTTT.

This clonotype was detected ten times or more. V gene TRBV20-1 combines with J gene TRBJ2-3, with D unresolved. The germline V gene has CDR1 DFQATT and CDR2 SNEGSKA (reference sequence). V lost 7 bases, J lost 4 bases, and 18 bases lay in between. CDR3 length equals 14 residues. CDR3: CSVHRAEGSDTQYF. CDR3 nucleotide sequence: TGCAGTGTTCATAGGGCAGAAGGGTCAGATACGCAGTATTTT.

This chain joins TRBV7-9 and TRBJ2-3; 8 nucleotides match TRBD2. This CDR3 comprises 15 residues. Losses at the gene ends were 5 bases for V and 3 bases for J; bases not matched to a gene: 7. Germline V gives CDR1 SEHNR, CDR2 FQNEAQ (reference sequence). The CDR3 DNA is TGTGCCAGCAGCGACACAGCGGGGGTAACAGATACGCAGTATTTT. This gives the protein CASSDTAGVTDTQYF. The complete variable domain, with remaining parts taken from reference TRBV7-9 and TRBJ2-3, reads DTGVSQNPRHKITKRGQNVTFRCDPISEHNRLYWYRQTLGQGPEFLTYFQNEAQLEKSRLLSDRFSAERPKGSFSTLEIQRTEQGDSAMYLCASSDTAGVTDTQYFGPGTRLTVL.